These T cell receptor beta chains were read from a single sample in a study of blood T cell repertoires in COVID-19. Data came from immunoSEQ multiplex PCR; TCRdb stores just in-frame clones and leaves some out. The profile shows about 68,000 clones, over 75% of them singletons. The specimen was peripheral blood. The receptor source for this set is a man aged 40-49 years with COVID-19, enrolled during active disease. Both conserved end residues are part of each CDR3. The D gene is left open where the match is weak. Expanded clones are given a class, and other clones once, few, many or no size at all.

V: TRBV10-3; size: -; D: TRBD1; J: TRBJ1-1; CDR3: CAISSQTGQDTEAFF; DNA: TGTGCCATCAGCTCCCAGACAGGGCAGGACACTGAAGCTTTCTTT
V: TRBV9; size: -; D: -; J: TRBJ1-1; CDR3: CASSVADGSTNTEAFF; DNA: TGTGCCAGCAGCGTAGCGGATGGGAGTACGAACACTGAAGCTTTCTTT
V: TRBV7-2; size: -; D: -; J: TRBJ2-3; CDR3: CASSGGVKVRRVDTQYF; DNA: TGTGCCAGCAGCGGAGGGGTAAAGGTCCGCAGAGTAGATACGCAGTATTTT
V: TRBV19; size: -; D: -; J: TRBJ1-1; CDR3: CASSKGRSWNTEAFF; DNA: TGTGCCAGTAGCAAGGGGCGCAGCTGGAACACTGAAGCTTTCTTT
V: TRBV27; size: -; D: TRBD1; J: TRBJ2-3; CDR3: CASSPQGAITDTQYF; DNA: TGTGCCAGCAGTCCACAGGGGGCAATCACAGATACGCAGTATTTT
V: TRBV4-2; size: -; D: -; J: TRBJ1-3; CDR3: CASSQDRGAGNTIYF; DNA: TGTGCCAGCAGCCAAGATCGGGGGGCTGGAAACACCATATATTTT
V: TRBV11-2; size: once; D: -; J: TRBJ2-3; CDR3: CASSPFTDTQYF; DNA: TGTGCCAGCAGCCCGTTTACAGATACGCAGTATTTT
V: TRBV10-3; size: -; D: TRBD1; J: TRBJ2-3; CDR3: CAISESDRGTDTQYF; DNA: TGTGCCATCAGTGAGTCCGACAGGGGGACAGATACGCAGTATTTT
V: TRBV28; size: -; D: -; J: TRBJ2-2; CDR3: CASSPPLVSTGELFF; DNA: TGTGCCAGCAGTCCCCCCCTAGTCAGCACCGGGGAGCTGTTTTTT
V: TRBV5-4; size: -; D: TRBD1; J: TRBJ1-2; CDR3: CASSSGTGSAYGYTF; DNA: TGTGCCAGCAGCTCCGGGACAGGGTCGGCCTATGGCTACACCTTC
V: TRBV4-1; size: -; D: TRBD1; J: TRBJ1-5; CDR3: CASSHATGGSNQPQHF; DNA: TGCGCCAGCAGCCATGCCACAGGGGGAAGCAATCAGCCCCAGCATTTT
V: TRBV29-1; size: -; D: TRBD1; J: TRBJ2-7; CDR3: CSVEESPGQGAVTYEQYF; DNA: TGCAGCGTTGAAGAGTCCCCGGGACAGGGGGCCGTAACCTACGAGCAGTACTTC
V: TRBV27; size: -; D: TRBD1; J: TRBJ1-1; CDR3: CASSQGVGTEAFF; DNA: TGTGCCAGCAGCCAGGGGGTGGGGACTGAAGCTTTCTTT
V: TRBV29-1; size: -; D: -; J: TRBJ2-3; CDR3: CSALTGSTDADTQYF; DNA: TGCAGCGCTCTAACAGGGTCGACGGACGCAGATACGCAGTATTTT
V: TRBV4-1; size: once; D: TRBD1; J: TRBJ1-5; CDR3: CASSPQAGQGAGQPQHF; DNA: TGCGCCAGCAGCCCCCAGGCGGGACAGGGGGCCGGGCAGCCCCAGCATTTT
V: TRBV28; size: -; D: TRBD1; J: TRBJ1-1; CDR3: CASTVTLGQGNTEAFF; DNA: TGTGCCAGCACCGTAACCCTGGGACAGGGGAACACTGAAGCTTTCTTT
V: TRBV19; size: -; D: TRBD1; J: TRBJ2-7; CDR3: CASSIARTGGVFPEQYF; DNA: TGTGCCAGTAGTATAGCCCGGACAGGGGGCGTGTTTCCCGAGCAGTACTTC
V: TRBV7-2; size: -; D: -; J: TRBJ2-3; CDR3: CASSLGDFVTDTQYF; DNA: TGTGCCAGCAGCTTAGGAGACTTCGTCACAGATACGCAGTATTTT
V: TRBV7-2; size: -; D: TRBD1; J: TRBJ1-5; CDR3: CASSLKAGGQPQHF; DNA: TGTGCCAGCAGCTTAAAGGCAGGGGGCCAGCCCCAGCATTTT
V: TRBV27; size: -; D: TRBD1; J: TRBJ1-5; CDR3: CASSQPGQGGQPQHF; DNA: TGTGCCAGCAGCCAACCGGGACAGGGGGGTCAGCCCCAGCATTTT
V: TRBV15; size: few; D: -; J: TRBJ2-1; CDR3: CATSSPPLGSSYNEQFF; DNA: TGTGCCACCAGCAGCCCCCCTCTGGGGAGCTCCTACAATGAGCAGTTCTTC
V: TRBV10-3; size: -; D: -; J: TRBJ2-1; CDR3: CAITGEATEQFF; DNA: TGTGCCATCACGGGGGAGGCTACGGAGCAGTTCTTC
V: TRBV6-5; size: -; D: -; J: TRBJ2-1; CDR3: CASSYSGGVSYNEQFF; DNA: TGTGCCAGCAGTTACTCTGGCGGGGTCTCCTACAATGAGCAGTTCTTC
V: TRBV19; size: -; D: -; J: TRBJ1-1; CDR3: CASIGGTGRTEAFF; DNA: TGTGCCAGTATCGGGGGGACGGGTAGGACTGAAGCTTTCTTT
V: TRBV3-1/TRBV3-2; size: -; D: TRBD2; J: TRBJ2-5; CDR3: CASSQVAGGRGAQYF; DNA: TGTGCCAGCAGCCAGGTAGCGGGGGGCCGGGGGGCCCAGTACTTC
V: TRBV6-5; size: -; D: -; J: TRBJ1-3; CDR3: CASSSPGAGNTIYF; DNA: TGTGCCAGCAGTTCGCCAGGGGCAGGAAACACCATATATTTT
V: TRBV6-5; size: -; D: TRBD1; J: TRBJ2-5; CDR3: CAGDLGTAQETQYF; DNA: TGTGCCGGGGACCTTGGGACAGCCCAAGAGACCCAGTACTTC
V: TRBV19; size: -; D: TRBD1; J: TRBJ2-7; CDR3: CASSSRQGEYREQYF; DNA: TGTGCCAGTAGTTCAAGACAGGGGGAGTACCGGGAGCAGTACTTC
V: TRBV10-3; size: -; D: -; J: TRBJ2-1; CDR3: CAISESLLYNEQFF; DNA: TGTGCCATCAGTGAGTCCCTCCTATACAATGAGCAGTTCTTC
V: TRBV20-1; size: -; D: -; J: TRBJ1-5; CDR3: CSASQTPSQPQHF; DNA: TGCAGTGCTAGTCAAACCCCTAGTCAGCCCCAGCATTTT
V: TRBV19; size: -; D: TRBD2; J: TRBJ2-7; CDR3: CASSKRGTSGSYEQYF; DNA: TGTGCCAGTAGTAAGCGCGGGACTAGCGGTTCCTACGAGCAGTACTTC
V: TRBV5-1; size: -; D: TRBD1; J: TRBJ1-3; CDR3: CASTPGTAGNTIYF; DNA: TGCGCCAGCACCCCCGGGACAGCTGGAAACACCATATATTTT
V: TRBV2; size: -; D: TRBD2; J: TRBJ2-5; CDR3: CASSPTSGYQETQYF; DNA: TGTGCCAGCAGCCCTACTAGCGGGTACCAAGAGACCCAGTACTTC
V: TRBV28; size: -; D: TRBD1; J: TRBJ1-2; CDR3: CASNQGGSLNYGYTF; DNA: TGTGCCAGCAACCAGGGGGGATCCCTAAACTATGGCTACACCTTC
V: TRBV9; size: -; D: -; J: TRBJ2-3; CDR3: CASSVAGADTQYF; DNA: TGTGCCAGCAGCGTAGCGGGGGCAGATACGCAGTATTTT
V: TRBV5-4; size: -; D: -; J: TRBJ1-2; CDR3: CASSKGDGLGYGYTF; DNA: TGTGCCAGCAGCAAAGGGGACGGACTAGGTTATGGCTACACCTTC
V: TRBV10-3; size: -; D: TRBD1; J: TRBJ2-7; CDR3: CAISESGGGYEQYF; DNA: TGTGCCATCAGTGAGTCAGGGGGCGGATACGAGCAGTACTTC